A single sample is the source of the 26 T cell receptor beta chains below, sequenced in a study of metastatic and nonmetastatic thyroid tumors. Via MiXCR, TCRdb re-called the PCR reads. The sample shows about 20,000 clones, 13% to 15% of them seen only once. Prior to thyroid surgery, none of the patients had received any treatment. The sample consisted of tumor tissue. The receptors shown here come from a female donor with papillary thyroid cancer or a benign thyroid nodule (not recorded which). Some clones in this sample may be carry-over from other donors' samples.

This clone was observed at least ten times. The chain combines TRBV6-1 with TRBJ1-2, with 9 bases fitting TRBD1. The junction had 11 bases not matched to a gene; V was cut back by 5 bases and J by 4 bases. CDR3 length: 16 amino acids. Per germline, CDR1 MNHNS and CDR2 SASEGT. The CDR3 protein is CASSKLQGASVYGYTF. Written as DNA, the CDR3 is TGTGCCAGCAGTAAACTACAGGGGGCCTCGGTCTATGGCTACACCTTC.

Details on this clone: This may arise from a read error, as a much more abundant clone is one base away. The rearrangement joins TRBV10-3 to TRBJ1-2; D not resolved. The CDR3 extends over 11 amino acids. Germline values: CDR1 ENHRY, CDR2 SYGVKD. V gave up 6 bases and J gave up 4 bases, with 6 bases separating them. This CDR3 is CAIRDGYGYTF. CDR3 nucleotide sequence: TGTGCCATCAGGGACGGCTATGGCTACACCTTC.

The rearrangement uses TRBV6-5 and TRBJ2-1; TRBD2 agrees at 16 bases. V shed 2 bases, J shed 6 bases, and the junction held 1 base outside the gene matches. Germline CDR1 is MNHEY and CDR2 is SVGAGI. The CDR3 is made up of 16 amino acids. Written as DNA, the CDR3 is TGTGCCAGCAGTTACGGGACTAGCGGGGGGGCCAATGAGCAGTTCTTC. As protein: CASSYGTSGGANEQFF.

This clone rates as medium-sized. This chain uses TRBV6-1 with TRBJ1-6; a possible D gene is TRBD1 (5 bases). The CDR3 extends over 14 amino acids. The V end lost 4 bases, the J end lost 4 bases, and 8 bases lay between the germline ends. Germline V gene lookup returns CDR1 MNHNS and CDR2 SASEGT. The CDR3 region is CASSAGPYNSPLHF. The DNA for the CDR3 is TGTGCCAGCAGTGCGGGGCCTTATAATTCACCCCTCCACTTT.

This clone was recorded a few times. The chain is built from TRBV6-5 and TRBJ1-1; D remains ambiguous. V was trimmed by 0 bases and J by 1 base, leaving 9 bases between them. There are 15 residues in the CDR3. Germline CDR1 and CDR2: MNHEY and SVGAGI. DNA of the CDR3: TGTGCCAGCAGTTACTCGAGAGGTGGGAACACTGAAGCTTTCTTT. It specifies CASSYSRGGNTEAFF.

This clone was recorded at least ten times. V usage is TRBV24-1 and J usage is TRBJ1-1; tentative D call: TRBD1 (5 bases). Trimming shortened V by 7 bases and J by 0 bases, and 8 bases separated the two germline ends. The CDR3 loop spans 13 amino acids. The germline gives CDR1 KGHDR, CDR2 SFDVKD. Written as DNA, the CDR3 is TGTGCCACCAGGGACATCCTGAACACTGAAGCTTTCTTT. It encodes CATRDILNTEAFF.

The chain carries TRBV24-1 and TRBJ2-3; either TRBD1 or TRBD2 may fit D (5 bases each). Trimming took 5 bases from V and 3 from J, leaving 20 bases between them. Germline lookup yields CDR1 KGHDR and CDR2 SFDVKD. The CDR3 contains 17 residues. The CDR3 is CATSGKDWLAGTDTQYF. DNA for the CDR3: TGTGCCACCAGTGGCAAAGATTGGCTAGCAGGGACAGATACGCAGTATTTT.

This clone was seen repeatedly, ten times or more. V and J are TRBV10-1 and TRBJ2-2; either TRBD1 or TRBD2 may supply D (5 bases each). CDR1 WNHNN and CDR2 SYGVQD come from the germline V gene (reference sequence). This CDR3 is built from 15 residues. V lost 4 bases and J lost 7, with 16 bases in between. The CDR3 region has the DNA TGCGCCAGCAGTGTCCAGGGCGAGGGTTTCGGGGAGCTGTTTTTT. This codes for CASSVQGEGFGELFF.

This clone was detected ten times or more. The chain recombines TRBV5-6 with TRBJ1-1; D is perhaps TRBD1 (5 bases). The ends were cut back, 4 bases at V and 8 bases at J, with 9 bases in the middle. Germline CDR1 reads SGHDT; CDR2 reads YYEEEE. The CDR3 loop spans 11 amino acids. CDR3 nucleotides: TGTGCCAGCAGCCTGCGGACAGAAGCTTTCTTT. This translates into CASSLRTEAFF. Drawing the rest from reference TRBV5-6 and TRBJ1-1, the complete variable domain is DAGVTQSPTHLIKTRGQQVTLRCSPKSGHDTVSWYQQALGQGPQFIFQYYEEEERQRGNFPDRFSGHQFPNYSSELNVNALLLGDSALYLCASSLRTEAFFGQGTRLTVV.

This clone was seen many times. J is TRBJ1-5 and V is TRBV29-1; possibly TRBD1 for D (5 bases). The CDR3 consists of 14 residues. The V gene's germline CDR1 is SQVTM and CDR2 ANQGSEA. Trimming removed 4 bases from V and 3 bases from J, with 13 bases in between. CDR3 in DNA: TGCAGCGTTGCTGCGGGGGGATCCAATCAGCCCCAGCATTTT. Amino acid sequence: CSVAAGGSNQPQHF. The whole variable domain, remainder taken from reference TRBV29-1 and TRBJ1-5, is SAVISQKPSRDICQRGTSLTIQCQVDSQVTMMFWYRQQPGQSLTLIATANQGSEATYESGFVIDKFPISRPNLTFSTLTVSNMSPEDSSIYLCSVAAGGSNQPQHFGDGTRLSIL.

Many counts were recorded for this clone. CDR3: CSARDYRGGHNSPLHF. The CDR3 nucleotides read TGCAGTGCTAGAGATTACAGGGGCGGGCATAATTCACCCCTCCACTTT. V is TRBV20-1 and J is TRBJ1-6, with 7 bases that match TRBD1. V lost 0 bases to trimming and J lost 5 bases; unmatched junction nucleotides: 7. The CDR3 length is 16 residues. Germline lookup yields CDR1 DFQATT and CDR2 SNEGSKA (reference sequence).

Many counts were recorded for this clone. One end of the junction fails to match germline, which may point to a read error. The chain uses TRBV11-2 and TRBJ2-1, with D maybe TRBD1 (6 bases). Germline V gene data show CDR1 as SGHAT and CDR2 as FQNNGV. CDR3 length: 13 residues. The CDR3 bases are TGTACCAGCAGCTTACAGGGATGGAATGAGCAGTTCTTC. Its translation: CTSSLQGWNEQFF.

This clone has ten or more counts. The chain links TRBV12-3 or TRBV12-4 to TRBJ1-1; D may be TRBD1 (5 bases). Trimming shortened V by 8 bases and J by 6 bases, and 22 bases separated the two germline ends. The CDR3 is 15 residues long. This CDR3 reads CASFRAGLADPEAFF. The CDR3 DNA reads as TGTGCCAGCTTTCGAGCAGGGTTGGCGGACCCTGAAGCTTTCTTT.

The chain combines TRBV6-1 with TRBJ2-7; 9 bases map to TRBD1. The CDR3 consists of 14 residues. Unmatched junction bases numbered 12, after V lost 7 bases and J lost 8 bases. CDR1 is MNHNS and CDR2 is SASEGT in the germline V gene. The CDR3 DNA follows: TGTGCCAGCAATCCCGGGACAGGGTTCGTTAAGCAGTACTTC. The encoded protein is CASNPGTGFVKQYF.

The sample holds a few counts of this clone. The gene calls are TRBV6-1 and TRBJ2-3, with TRBD1 as a possible D gene (5 bases). Trimming pared 10 bases from V and 0 bases from J, leaving 11 bases between. The CDR3 consists of 13 residues. CDR1 is MNHNS, CDR2 SASEGT, per germline. The CDR3 reads CAIRTSSTDTQYF. The CDR3 nucleotides are TGTGCCATCCGGACATCTAGCACAGATACGCAGTATTTT.

This clone has at least ten counts. Other DNA sequences in this sample translate to the same CDR3. This chain links TRBV12-3 or TRBV12-4 with TRBJ1-4; D unresolved. Trimming left V 8 bases short and J 4 bases short, with 8 bases between. The CDR3 is made up of 12 amino acids. CDR3 in amino acids: CASRHFNEKLFF. The CDR3 region has the DNA TGTGCCAGCCGACATTTTAATGAAAAACTGTTTTTT.

The sample holds many counts of this clone. Other DNA sequences in this sample translate to the same CDR3. The gene calls are TRBV19 and TRBJ1-2, with TRBD1 identical over 8 bases. The CDR3 covers 14 residues. V gave up 3 bases and J gave up 5 bases; unmatched junction bases: 5. The germline V gene has CDR1 LNHDA and CDR2 SQIVND (reference sequence). CDR3 amino acids: CASSMTGDRYGYTF. As DNA, the CDR3 is TGTGCCAGTAGTATGACAGGGGATCGATATGGCTACACCTTC.

As for this clone: One end of the junction varies from germline; a read error may be responsible. In the same sample, other DNA sequences code for this CDR3. V and J are TRBV5-1 and TRBJ2-1; 9 bases agree with TRBD2. This CDR3 has 14 amino acids. Germline CDR1 and CDR2: SGHRS and YFSETQ. CDR3 sequence: CASSEGLAGREQFF. DNA for the CDR3: TGCGCCAGCAGCGAGGGACTAGCTGGGCGGGAGCAGTTCTTT.

In this sample, this clone turned up many times. The chain has TRBV5-6 and TRBJ2-7; a possible D gene is TRBD2 (5 bases). The V gene lost 0 bases and the J gene lost 5 bases, with 12 bases spanning the gap. CDR3 length equals 14 residues. The germline CDR1 and CDR2 sequences are SGHDT and YYEEEE. CDR3 protein: CASSLGLKSHEQYF. CDR3 nucleotides: TGTGCCAGCAGCTTGGGACTAAAGAGTCACGAGCAGTACTTC. Drawing the rest from reference TRBV5-6 and TRBJ2-7, the complete variable domain is DAGVTQSPTHLIKTRGQQVTLRCSPKSGHDTVSWYQQALGQGPQFIFQYYEEEERQRGNFPDRFSGHQFPNYSSELNVNALLLGDSALYLCASSLGLKSHEQYFGPGTRLTVT.

This clone was counted ten times or more. J is TRBJ2-7 and V is TRBV28, with D possibly TRBD2 on 7 matching bases. Trimming shortened V by 4 bases and J by 2 bases, and 15 bases separated the two germline ends. CDR1 MDHEN and CDR2 SYDVKM come from the germline V gene. This CDR3 contains 15 residues. The DNA for the CDR3 is TGTGCCAGCAGTTCACGGGGGGCGTCTCCCTACGAGCAGTACTTC. Its translation is CASSSRGASPYEQYF.

The genes are TRBV20-1 and TRBJ2-7; weak D call: TRBD2 (6 bases). This CDR3 comprises 15 residues. Germline V lookup: CDR1 DFQATT, CDR2 SNEGSKA (reference sequence). The V end was cut by 0 bases, the J end by 0 bases, with 12 bases between. The CDR3 region has the DNA TGCAGTGCTAGAGAAACGACTAGGAGCTCCTACGAGCAGTACTTC. It specifies CSARETTRSSYEQYF.

This clone showed up many times. The chain recombines TRBV20-1 with TRBJ2-1; 12 positions agree with TRBD2. The CDR3 is made up of 16 amino acids. CDR1 is DFQATT, CDR2 SNEGSKA, per germline (reference sequence). Trimming cost V 5 bases and J 9 bases; bases outside gene matches: 14. CDR3: CSAPEVLAGGRGEQFF. Written as DNA, the CDR3 is TGCAGTGCTCCAGAGGTCCTAGCGGGGGGGCGGGGTGAGCAGTTCTTC.

This clone is termed medium-sized. The chain carries TRBV6-1 and TRBJ2-3; no clear D. Germline-derived CDR1 and CDR2 are MNHNS and SASEGT. CDR3 length: 16 residues. Trimming removed 2 bases from V and 3 bases from J, with 15 bases in between. The CDR3 spells CASSENPAPSTDTQYF. DNA of the CDR3: TGTGCCAGCAGTGAAAACCCGGCTCCATCAACAGATACGCAGTATTTT.

This clone has a count of ten or more. The chain recombines TRBV28 with TRBJ2-5, with D perhaps matching TRBD1 or TRBD2 (7 bases each). V dropped 6 bases and J dropped 5 bases, with 19 bases sitting between them. CDR1 is MDHEN and CDR2 is SYDVKM in the germline V gene. The CDR3 is made up of 15 amino acids. The chain's CDR3 is CASSQGGGGKETQYF. Here the CDR3 DNA reads TGTGCCAGCAGCCAAGGGGGAGGGGGCAAGGAGACCCAGTACTTC.

The chain couples TRBV10-2 to TRBJ1-6, with D possibly matching TRBD1 (6 bases). Trimming removed 6 bases from V and 10 bases from J, with 19 bases in between. CDR1 is WSHSY, CDR2 SAAADI, per germline. The CDR3 has 15 residues. CDR3 nucleotide sequence: TGCGCCAGCAGGCGGTCACAGGGTTCGGACTCACCCCTCCACTTT. The encoded protein is CASRRSQGSDSPLHF.

Only a few counts were recorded for this clone. Here the CDR3 omits its conserved ending phenylalanine or tryptophan, so a read error is the likely source. No DNA is shown, since the ends of the CDR3 on it are uncertain; the CDR3 is the one TCRdb lists. This chain connects TRBV6-1 to TRBJ1-1. The CDR3 has 12 amino acids, counting both end residues. The V gene's germline CDR1 is MNHNS and CDR2 SASEGT. The CDR3 is CASSDLQGGILL.